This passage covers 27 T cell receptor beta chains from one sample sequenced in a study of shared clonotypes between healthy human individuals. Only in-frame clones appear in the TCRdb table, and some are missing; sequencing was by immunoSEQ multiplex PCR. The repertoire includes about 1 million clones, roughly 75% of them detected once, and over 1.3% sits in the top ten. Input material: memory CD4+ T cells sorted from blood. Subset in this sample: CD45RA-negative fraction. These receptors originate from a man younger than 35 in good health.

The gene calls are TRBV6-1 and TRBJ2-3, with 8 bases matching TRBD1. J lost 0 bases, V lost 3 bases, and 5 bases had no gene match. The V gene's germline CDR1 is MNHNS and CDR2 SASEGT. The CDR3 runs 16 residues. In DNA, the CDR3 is TGTGCCAGCAGTGACCCTGGGACAGGCAGCACAGATACGCAGTATTTT. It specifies CASSDPGTGSTDTQYF.

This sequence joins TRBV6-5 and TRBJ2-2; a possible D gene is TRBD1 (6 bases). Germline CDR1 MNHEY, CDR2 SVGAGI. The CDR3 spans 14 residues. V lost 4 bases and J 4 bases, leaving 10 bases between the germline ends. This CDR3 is CASSWWGRTGELFF. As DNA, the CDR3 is TGTGCCAGCAGTTGGTGGGGGCGCACCGGGGAGCTGTTTTTT.

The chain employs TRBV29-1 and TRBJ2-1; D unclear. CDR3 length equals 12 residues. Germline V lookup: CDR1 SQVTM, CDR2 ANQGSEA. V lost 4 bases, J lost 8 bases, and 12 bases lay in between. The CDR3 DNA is TGCAGCGTTGCACATGGGGTCGATGAGCAGTTCTTC. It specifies CSVAHGVDEQFF.

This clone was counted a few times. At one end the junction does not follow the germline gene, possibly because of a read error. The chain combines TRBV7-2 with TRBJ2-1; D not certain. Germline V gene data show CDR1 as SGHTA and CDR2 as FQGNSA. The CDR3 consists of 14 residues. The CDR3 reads CASGFQSSYNEQFF. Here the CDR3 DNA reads TGTGCCAGCGGCTTCCAGTCCTCCTACAATGAGCAGTTCTTC.

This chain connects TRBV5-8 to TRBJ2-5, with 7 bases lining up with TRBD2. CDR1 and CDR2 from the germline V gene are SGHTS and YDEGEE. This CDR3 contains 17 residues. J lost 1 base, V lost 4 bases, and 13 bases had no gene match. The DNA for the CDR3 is TGTGCCAGCAGCCCTGGGAGGGCCCTCCACTTCCAAGAGACCCAGTACTTC. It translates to CASSPGRALHFQETQYF.

The DNA of the CDR3 is TGTGCCCGGTTAAACAGACGGGGTGACTCTAACTATGGCTACACCTTC. Protein product: CARLNRRGDSNYGYTF. The chain employs TRBV2 and TRBJ1-2, with unresolved D. V lost 11 bases, J lost 0 bases, and 22 bases lay in between. The germline V gene has CDR1 SNHLY and CDR2 FYNNEI. CDR3 length equals 16 residues.

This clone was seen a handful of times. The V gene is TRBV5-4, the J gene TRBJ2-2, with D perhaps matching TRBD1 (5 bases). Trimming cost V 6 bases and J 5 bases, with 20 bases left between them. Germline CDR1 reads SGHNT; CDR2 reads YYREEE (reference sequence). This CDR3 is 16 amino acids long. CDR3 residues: CASIDQTDLRTGELFF. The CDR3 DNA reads TGTGCCAGCATCGATCAGACAGACCTTCGAACCGGGGAGCTGTTTTTT.

Written as DNA, the CDR3 is TGTGCCAGCTCACCAATGGGAGCGGAGGGCTACACCTTC. It encodes CASSPMGAEGYTF. This chain uses TRBV18 with TRBJ1-2, with D uncertain. V was cut by 2 bases and J by 8 bases, with 12 bases left in between. This CDR3 region has 13 residues. In germline, CDR1 is KGHSH, CDR2 LQKENI.

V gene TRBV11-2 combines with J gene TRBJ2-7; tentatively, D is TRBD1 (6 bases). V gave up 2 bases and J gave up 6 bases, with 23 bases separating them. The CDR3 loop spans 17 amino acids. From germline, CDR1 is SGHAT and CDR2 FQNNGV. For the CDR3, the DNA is TGTGCCAGCAGCTTATCTATTGGCAGGGGTGTCCTTGGCGAGCAGTACTTC. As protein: CASSLSIGRGVLGEQYF.

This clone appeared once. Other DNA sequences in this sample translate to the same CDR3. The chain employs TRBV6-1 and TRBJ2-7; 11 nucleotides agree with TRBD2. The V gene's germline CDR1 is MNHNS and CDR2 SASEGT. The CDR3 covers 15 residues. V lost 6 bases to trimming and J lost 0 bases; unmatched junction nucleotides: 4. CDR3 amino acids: CASSGTSGSSYEQYF. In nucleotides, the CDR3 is TGTGCCAGCAGCGGTACTAGCGGGAGCTCCTACGAGCAGTACTTC.

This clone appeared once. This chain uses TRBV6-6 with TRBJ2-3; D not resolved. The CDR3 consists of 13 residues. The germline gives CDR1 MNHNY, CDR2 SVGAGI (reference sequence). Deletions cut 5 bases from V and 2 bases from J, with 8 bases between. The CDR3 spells CASSALPTDTQYF. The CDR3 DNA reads TGTGCCAGCAGTGCCCTTCCCACAGATACGCAGTATTTT.

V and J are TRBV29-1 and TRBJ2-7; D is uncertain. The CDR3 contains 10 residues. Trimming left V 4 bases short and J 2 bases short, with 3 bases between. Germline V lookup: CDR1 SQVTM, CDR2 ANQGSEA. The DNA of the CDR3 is TGCAGCGTTGTTACCTACGAGCAGTACTTC. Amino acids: CSVVTYEQYF.

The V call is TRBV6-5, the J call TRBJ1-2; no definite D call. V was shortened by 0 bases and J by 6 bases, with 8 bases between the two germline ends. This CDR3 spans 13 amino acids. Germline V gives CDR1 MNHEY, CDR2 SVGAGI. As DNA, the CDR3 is TGTGCCAGCAGTTACTCGATCGGGAATGGCTACACCTTC. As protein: CASSYSIGNGYTF.

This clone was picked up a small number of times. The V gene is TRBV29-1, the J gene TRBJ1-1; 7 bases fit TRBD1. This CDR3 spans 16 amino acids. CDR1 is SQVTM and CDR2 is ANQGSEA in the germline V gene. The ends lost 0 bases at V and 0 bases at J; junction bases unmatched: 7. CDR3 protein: CSVEDWGDSLNTEAFF. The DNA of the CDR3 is TGCAGCGTTGAAGATTGGGGGGACAGTTTGAACACTGAAGCTTTCTTT.

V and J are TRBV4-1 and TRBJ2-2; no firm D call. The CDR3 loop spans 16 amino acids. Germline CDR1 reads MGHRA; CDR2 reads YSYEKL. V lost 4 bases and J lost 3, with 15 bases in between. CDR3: CASSPTPGLYTGELFF. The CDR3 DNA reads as TGCGCCAGCAGCCCAACCCCCGGGCTGTACACCGGGGAGCTGTTTTTT.

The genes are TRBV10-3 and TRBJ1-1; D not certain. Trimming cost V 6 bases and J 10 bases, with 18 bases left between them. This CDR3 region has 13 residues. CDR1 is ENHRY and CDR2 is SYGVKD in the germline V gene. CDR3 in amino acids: CAISTGPNGLAFF. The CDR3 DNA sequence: TGTGCCATCAGCACCGGACCTAACGGGCTAGCTTTCTTT.

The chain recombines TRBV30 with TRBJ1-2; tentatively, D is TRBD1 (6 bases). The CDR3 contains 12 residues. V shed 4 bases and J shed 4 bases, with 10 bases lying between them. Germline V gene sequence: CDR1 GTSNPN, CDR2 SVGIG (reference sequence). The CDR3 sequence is CAWIVTGYGYTF. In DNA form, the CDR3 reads TGTGCCTGGATCGTGACAGGCTATGGCTACACCTTC.

For the CDR3, the DNA is TGTGCCAGCAGTGAAATTTTTAGCAATCAGCCCCAGCATTTT. Encoded protein: CASSEIFSNQPQHF. V and J are TRBV6-1 and TRBJ1-5; D is uncertain. The germline gives CDR1 MNHNS, CDR2 SASEGT. The CDR3 has 14 residues. V dropped 2 bases and J dropped 0 bases, with 5 bases sitting between them.

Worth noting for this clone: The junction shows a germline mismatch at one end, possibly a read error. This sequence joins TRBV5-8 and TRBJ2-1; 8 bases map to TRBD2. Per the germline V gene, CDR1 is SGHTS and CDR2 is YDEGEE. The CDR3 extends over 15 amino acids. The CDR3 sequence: CASSIGTSGRNAQFF. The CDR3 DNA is TGTGCCAGCAGCATCGGTACTAGCGGCCGTAATGCGCAGTTCTTC. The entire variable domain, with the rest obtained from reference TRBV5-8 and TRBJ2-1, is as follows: EAGVTQSPTHLIKTRGQQATLRCSPISGHTSVYWYQQALGLGLQFLLWYDEGEERNRGNFPPRFSGRQFPNYSSELNVNALELEDSALYLCASSIGTSGRNAQFFGPGTRLTVL.

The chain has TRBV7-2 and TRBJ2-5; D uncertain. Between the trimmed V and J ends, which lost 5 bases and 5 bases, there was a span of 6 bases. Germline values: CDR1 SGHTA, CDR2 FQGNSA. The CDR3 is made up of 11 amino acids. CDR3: CASSRMETQYF. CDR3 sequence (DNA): TGTGCCAGCAGCCGCATGGAGACCCAGTACTTC.

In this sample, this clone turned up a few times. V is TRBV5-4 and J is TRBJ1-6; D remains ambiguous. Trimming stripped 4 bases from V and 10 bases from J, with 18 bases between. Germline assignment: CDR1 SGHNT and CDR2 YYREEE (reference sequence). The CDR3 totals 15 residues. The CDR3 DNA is TGTGCCAGCAGCGAACGTCGTGGGCTGGTCTCACCCCTCCACTTT. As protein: CASSERRGLVSPLHF.

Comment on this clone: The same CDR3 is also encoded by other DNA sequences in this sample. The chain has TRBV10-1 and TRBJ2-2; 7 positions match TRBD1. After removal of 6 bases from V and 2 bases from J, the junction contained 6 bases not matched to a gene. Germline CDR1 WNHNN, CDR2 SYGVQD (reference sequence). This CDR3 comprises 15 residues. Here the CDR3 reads CASSSGTANTGELFF. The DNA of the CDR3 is TGCGCCAGCAGCTCCGGGACAGCTAACACCGGGGAGCTGTTTTTT.

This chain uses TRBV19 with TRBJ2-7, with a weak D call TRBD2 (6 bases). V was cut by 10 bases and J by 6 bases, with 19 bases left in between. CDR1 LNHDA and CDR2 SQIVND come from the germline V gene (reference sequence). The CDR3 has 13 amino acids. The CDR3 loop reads CATRGTPASEQYF. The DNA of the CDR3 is TGTGCCACCCGCGGGACCCCCGCCTCCGAGCAGTACTTC.

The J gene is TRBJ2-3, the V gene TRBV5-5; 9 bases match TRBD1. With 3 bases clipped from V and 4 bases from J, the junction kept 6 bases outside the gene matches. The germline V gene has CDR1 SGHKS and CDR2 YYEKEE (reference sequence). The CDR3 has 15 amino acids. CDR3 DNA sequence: TGTGCCAGCAGCTCCATGACAGGGGGAGCAGATACGCAGTATTTT. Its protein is CASSSMTGGADTQYF.

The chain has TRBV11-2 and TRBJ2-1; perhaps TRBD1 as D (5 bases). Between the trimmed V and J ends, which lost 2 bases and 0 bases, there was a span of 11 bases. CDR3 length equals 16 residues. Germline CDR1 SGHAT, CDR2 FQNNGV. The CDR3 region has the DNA TGTGCCAGCAGCTTAAGGCTAGACAGCTCCTACAATGAGCAGTTCTTC. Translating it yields CASSLRLDSSYNEQFF.

For the CDR3, the DNA is TGTGCCACCAGTAACAGGGGATCCTATGGCTACACCTTC. This encodes CATSNRGSYGYTF. The rearrangement joins TRBV15 to TRBJ1-2, with 7 bases fitting TRBD1. The CDR3 loop spans 13 amino acids. Trimming removed 6 bases from V and 4 bases from J; junction bases left unmatched: 5. Germline V gene sequence: CDR1 LNHNV, CDR2 YYDKDF (reference sequence).

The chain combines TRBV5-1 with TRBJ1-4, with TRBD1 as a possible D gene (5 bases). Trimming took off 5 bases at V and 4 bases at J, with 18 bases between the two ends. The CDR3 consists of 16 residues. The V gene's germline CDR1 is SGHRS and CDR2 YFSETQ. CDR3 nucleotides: TGCGCCAGCAGAGGTAGTGGGACGAGCAATAATGAAAAACTGTTTTTT. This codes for CASRGSGTSNNEKLFF.